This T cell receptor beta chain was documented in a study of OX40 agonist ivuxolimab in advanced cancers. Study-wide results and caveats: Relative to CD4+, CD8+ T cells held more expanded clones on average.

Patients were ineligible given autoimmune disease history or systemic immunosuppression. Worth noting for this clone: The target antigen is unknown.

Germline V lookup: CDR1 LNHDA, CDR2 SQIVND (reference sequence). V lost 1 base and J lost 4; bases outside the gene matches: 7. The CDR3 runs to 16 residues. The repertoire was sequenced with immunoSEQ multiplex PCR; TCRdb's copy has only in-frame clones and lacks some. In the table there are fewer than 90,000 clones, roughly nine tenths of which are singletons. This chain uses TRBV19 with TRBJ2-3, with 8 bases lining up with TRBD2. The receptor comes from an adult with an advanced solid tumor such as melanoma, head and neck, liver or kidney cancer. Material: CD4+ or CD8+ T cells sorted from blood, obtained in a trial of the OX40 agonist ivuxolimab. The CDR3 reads CASSIAAGGQSDTQYF. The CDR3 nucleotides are TGTGCCAGTAGTATAGCGGCGGGGGGCCAATCAGATACGCAGTATTTT. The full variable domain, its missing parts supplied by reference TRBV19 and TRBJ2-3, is DGGITQSPKYLFRKEGQNVTLSCEQNLNHDAMYWYRQDPGQGLRLIYYSQIVNDFQKGDIAEGYSVSREKKESFPLTVTSAQKNPTAFYLCASSIAAGGQSDTQYFGPGTRLTVL.